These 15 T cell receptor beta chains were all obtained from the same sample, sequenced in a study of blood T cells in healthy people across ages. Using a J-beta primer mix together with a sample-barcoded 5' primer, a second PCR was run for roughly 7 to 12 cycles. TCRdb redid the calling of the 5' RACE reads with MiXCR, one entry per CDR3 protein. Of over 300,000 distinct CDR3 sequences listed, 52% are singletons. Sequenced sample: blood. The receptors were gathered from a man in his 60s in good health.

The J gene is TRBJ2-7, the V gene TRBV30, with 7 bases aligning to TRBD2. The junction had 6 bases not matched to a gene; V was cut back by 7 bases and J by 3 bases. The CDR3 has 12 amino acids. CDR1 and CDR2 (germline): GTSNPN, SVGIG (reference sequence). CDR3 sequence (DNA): TGTGCCTCCGGGAGGCGTTACTACGAGCAGTACTTC. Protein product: CASGRRYYEQYF.

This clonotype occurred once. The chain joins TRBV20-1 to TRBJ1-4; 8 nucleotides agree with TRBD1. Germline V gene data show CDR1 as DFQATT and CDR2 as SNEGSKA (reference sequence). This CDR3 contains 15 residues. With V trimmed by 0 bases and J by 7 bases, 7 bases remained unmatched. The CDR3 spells CSAREGADRGEKLFF. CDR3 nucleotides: TGCAGTGCTAGAGAAGGGGCAGACAGGGGTGAAAAACTGTTTTTT.

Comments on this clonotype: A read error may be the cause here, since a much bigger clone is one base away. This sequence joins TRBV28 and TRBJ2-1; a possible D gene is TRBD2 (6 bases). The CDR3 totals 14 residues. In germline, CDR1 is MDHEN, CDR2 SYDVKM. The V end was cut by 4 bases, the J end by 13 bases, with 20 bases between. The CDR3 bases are TGTGCCAGCAGTTCCTTAGCGGTCCGGGAGACCCAGTTCTTC. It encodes CASSSLAVRETQFF.

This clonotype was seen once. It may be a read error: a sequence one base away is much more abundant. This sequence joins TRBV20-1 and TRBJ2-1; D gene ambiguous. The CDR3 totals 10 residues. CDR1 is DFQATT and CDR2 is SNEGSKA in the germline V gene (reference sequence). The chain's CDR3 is CGAYIGEQFF. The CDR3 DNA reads TGCGGTGCTTATATTGGTGAGCAGTTCTTC.

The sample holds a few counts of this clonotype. The CDR3 sequence is CSVALRARITSEQFF. Here the CDR3 DNA reads TGCAGCGTGGCCCTCCGGGCTAGGATTACAAGTGAGCAGTTCTTC. The gene calls are TRBV29-1 and TRBJ2-1; D is unresolved. The V gene's germline CDR1 is SQVTM and CDR2 ANQGSEA. The CDR3 contains 15 residues. Trimming took off 6 bases at V and 9 bases at J, with 24 bases between the two ends.

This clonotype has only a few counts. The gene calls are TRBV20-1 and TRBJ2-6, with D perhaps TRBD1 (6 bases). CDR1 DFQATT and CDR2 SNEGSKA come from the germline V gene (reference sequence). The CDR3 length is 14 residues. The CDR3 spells CGSWGLSGANVLTF. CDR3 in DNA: TGCGGATCCTGGGGGCTCTCTGGGGCCAACGTCCTGACTTTC.

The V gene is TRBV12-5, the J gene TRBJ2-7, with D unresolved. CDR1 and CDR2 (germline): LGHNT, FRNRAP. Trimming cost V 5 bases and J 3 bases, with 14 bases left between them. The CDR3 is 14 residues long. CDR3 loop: CASGGVTAHYEQYF. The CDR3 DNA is TGTGCTAGTGGTGGGGTGACGGCCCACTACGAGCAGTACTTC.

This CDR3 reads CASSLVRADQETQYF. The CDR3 nucleotides are TGTGCCAGCAGCTTAGTCCGAGCGGACCAAGAGACCCAGTACTTC. V is TRBV7-2 and J is TRBJ2-5; D possibly corresponds to TRBD2 (5 bases). Looked up from germline, CDR1 is SGHTA and CDR2 is FQGNSA. V was clipped by 1 base and J by 0 bases, with 9 bases between them. This CDR3 spans 15 amino acids.

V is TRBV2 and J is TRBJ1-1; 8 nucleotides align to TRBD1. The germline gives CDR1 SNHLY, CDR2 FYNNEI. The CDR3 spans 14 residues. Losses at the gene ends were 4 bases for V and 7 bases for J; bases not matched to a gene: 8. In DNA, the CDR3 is TGTGCCAGCAGTGGGGGCACAGGGGGTGGTGAAGCTTTCTTT. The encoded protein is CASSGGTGGGEAFF. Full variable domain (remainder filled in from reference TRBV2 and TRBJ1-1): EPEVTQTPSHQVTQMGQEVILRCVPISNHLYFYWYRQILGQKVEFLVSFYNNEISEKSEIFDDQFSVERPDGSNFTLKIRSTKLEDSAMYFCASSGGTGGGEAFFGQGTRLTVV.

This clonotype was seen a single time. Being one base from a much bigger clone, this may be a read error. In DNA form, the CDR3 reads TGTGCCAGCAGTTCTACTTTGACAGGAAGAGACGAGCAGTACTTC. Amino acid sequence: CASSSTLTGRDEQYF. The chain carries TRBV3-1 and TRBJ2-5; the D gene is possibly TRBD1 (6 bases). The DNA matches TRBJ2-7 better at its end, which makes the J call doubtful. The CDR3 totals 15 residues. Germline values: CDR1 LGHDT, CDR2 YNNKEL (reference sequence).

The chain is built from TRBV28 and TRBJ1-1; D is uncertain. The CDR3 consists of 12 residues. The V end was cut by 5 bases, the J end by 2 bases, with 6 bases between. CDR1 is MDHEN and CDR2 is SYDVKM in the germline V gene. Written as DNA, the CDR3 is TGTGCCAGCAGTAATCCCAACACTGAAGCTTTCTTT. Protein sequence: CASSNPNTEAFF.

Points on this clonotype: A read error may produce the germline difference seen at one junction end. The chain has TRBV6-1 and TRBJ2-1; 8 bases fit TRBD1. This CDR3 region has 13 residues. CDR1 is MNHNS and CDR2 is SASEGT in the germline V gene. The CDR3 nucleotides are TGTGCCAGCAGCGAAGACAGGGGCGATGAGCAGTTCTTC. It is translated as CASSEDRGDEQFF.

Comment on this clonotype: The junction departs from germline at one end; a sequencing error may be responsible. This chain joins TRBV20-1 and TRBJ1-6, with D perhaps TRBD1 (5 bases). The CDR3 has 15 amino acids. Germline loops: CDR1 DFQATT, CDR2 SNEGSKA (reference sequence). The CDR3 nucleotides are TGCAGTGCTAGAGATCCTCAGGGCGATAATTCACCCCCCCACTTT. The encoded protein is CSARDPQGDNSPPHF.

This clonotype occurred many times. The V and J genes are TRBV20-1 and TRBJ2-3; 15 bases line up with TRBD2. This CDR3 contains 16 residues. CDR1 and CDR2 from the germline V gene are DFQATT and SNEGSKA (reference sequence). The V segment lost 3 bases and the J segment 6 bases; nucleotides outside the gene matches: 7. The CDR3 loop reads CSASGLAGGVADTQYF. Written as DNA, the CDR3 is TGCAGTGCTAGTGGACTAGCGGGGGGGGTAGCGGATACGCAGTATTTT.

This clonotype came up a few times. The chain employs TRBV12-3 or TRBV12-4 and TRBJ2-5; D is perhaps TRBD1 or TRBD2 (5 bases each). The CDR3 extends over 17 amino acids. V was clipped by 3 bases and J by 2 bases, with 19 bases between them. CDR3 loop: CASSLNTGTDIQETQYF. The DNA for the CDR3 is TGTGCCAGCAGTTTGAATACGGGGACGGACATTCAAGAGACCCAGTACTTC.